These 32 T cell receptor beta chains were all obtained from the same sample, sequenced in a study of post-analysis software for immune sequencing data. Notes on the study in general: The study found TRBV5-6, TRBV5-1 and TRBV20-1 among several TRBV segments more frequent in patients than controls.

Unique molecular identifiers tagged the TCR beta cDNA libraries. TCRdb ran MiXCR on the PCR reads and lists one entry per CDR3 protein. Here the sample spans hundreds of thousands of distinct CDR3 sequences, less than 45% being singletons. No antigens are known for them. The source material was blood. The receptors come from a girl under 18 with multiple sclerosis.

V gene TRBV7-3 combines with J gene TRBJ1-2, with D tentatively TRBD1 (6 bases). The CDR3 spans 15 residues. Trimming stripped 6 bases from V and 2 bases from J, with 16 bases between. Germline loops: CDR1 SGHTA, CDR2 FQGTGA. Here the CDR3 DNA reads TGTGCCAGCAGTGAGACCACAGGGACCAACTATGGCTACACCTTC. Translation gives CASSETTGTNYGYTF. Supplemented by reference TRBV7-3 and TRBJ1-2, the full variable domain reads GAGVSQTPSNKVTEKGKYVELRCDPISGHTALYWYRQSLGQGPEFLIYFQGTGAADDSGLPNDRFFAVRPEGSVSTLKIQRTERGDSAVYLCASSETTGTNYGYTFGSGTRLTVV.

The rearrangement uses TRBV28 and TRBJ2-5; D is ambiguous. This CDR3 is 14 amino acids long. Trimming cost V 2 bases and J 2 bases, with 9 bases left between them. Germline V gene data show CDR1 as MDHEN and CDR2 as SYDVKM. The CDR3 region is CASSLGRLQETQYF. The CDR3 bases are TGTGCCAGCAGTTTAGGACGCCTACAAGAGACCCAGTACTTC.

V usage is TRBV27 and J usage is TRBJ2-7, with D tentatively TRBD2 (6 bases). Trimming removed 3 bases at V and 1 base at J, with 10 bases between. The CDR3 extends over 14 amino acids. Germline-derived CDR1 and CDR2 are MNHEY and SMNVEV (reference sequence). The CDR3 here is CASSFSGTSYEQYF. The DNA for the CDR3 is TGTGCCAGCAGTTTCTCCGGGACTTCCTACGAGCAGTACTTC.

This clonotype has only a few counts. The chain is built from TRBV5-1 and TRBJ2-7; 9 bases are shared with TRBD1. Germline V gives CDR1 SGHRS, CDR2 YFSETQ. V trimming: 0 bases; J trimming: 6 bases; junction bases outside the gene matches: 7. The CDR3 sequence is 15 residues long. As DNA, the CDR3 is TGCGCCAGCAGCTTGGCAACGGGACAGGGTGTCGAGCAGTACTTC. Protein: CASSLATGQGVEQYF.

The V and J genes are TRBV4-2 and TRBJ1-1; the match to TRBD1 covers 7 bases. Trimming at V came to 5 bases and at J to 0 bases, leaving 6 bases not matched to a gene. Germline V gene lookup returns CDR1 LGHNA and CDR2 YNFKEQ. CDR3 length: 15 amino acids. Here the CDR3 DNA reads TGTGCCAGCAGCGCGACAGGGCTCATGAACACTGAAGCTTTCTTT. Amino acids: CASSATGLMNTEAFF.

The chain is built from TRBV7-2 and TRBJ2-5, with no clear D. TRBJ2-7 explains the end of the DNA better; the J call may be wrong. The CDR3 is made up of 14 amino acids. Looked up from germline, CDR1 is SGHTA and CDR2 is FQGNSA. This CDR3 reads CASSLYGWNYEQYF. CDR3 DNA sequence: TGTGCCAGCAGCCTATACGGGTGGAACTACGAGCAGTACTTC.

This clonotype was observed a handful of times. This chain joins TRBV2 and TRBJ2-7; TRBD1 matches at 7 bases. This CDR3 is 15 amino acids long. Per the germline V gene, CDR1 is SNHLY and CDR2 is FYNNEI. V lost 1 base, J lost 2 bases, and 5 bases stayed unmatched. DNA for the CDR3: TGTGCCAGCAGTGAAGTGGGACAGCGAACCTACGAGCAGTACTTC. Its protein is CASSEVGQRTYEQYF.

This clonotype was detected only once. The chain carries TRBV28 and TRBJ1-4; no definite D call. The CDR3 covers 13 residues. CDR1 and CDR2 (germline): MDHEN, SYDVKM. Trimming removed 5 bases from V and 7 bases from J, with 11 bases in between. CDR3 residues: CASSSADAEKLFF. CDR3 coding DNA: TGTGCCAGCAGTAGCGCTGATGCTGAAAAACTGTTTTTT.

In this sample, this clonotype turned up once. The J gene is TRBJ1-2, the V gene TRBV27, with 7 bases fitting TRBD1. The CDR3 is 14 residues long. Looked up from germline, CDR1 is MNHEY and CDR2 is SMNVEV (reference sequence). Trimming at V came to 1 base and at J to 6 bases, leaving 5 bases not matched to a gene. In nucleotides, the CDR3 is TGTGCCAGCAGTTTATTGAGACAGGGAGATGGCTACACCTTC. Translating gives CASSLLRQGDGYTF.

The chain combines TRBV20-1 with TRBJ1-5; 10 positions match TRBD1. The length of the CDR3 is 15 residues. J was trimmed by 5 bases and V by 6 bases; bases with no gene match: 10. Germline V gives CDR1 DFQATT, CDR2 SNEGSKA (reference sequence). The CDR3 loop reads CSARETGGKDQPQHF. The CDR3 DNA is TGCAGTGCCAGGGAGACAGGGGGCAAGGATCAGCCCCAGCATTTT.

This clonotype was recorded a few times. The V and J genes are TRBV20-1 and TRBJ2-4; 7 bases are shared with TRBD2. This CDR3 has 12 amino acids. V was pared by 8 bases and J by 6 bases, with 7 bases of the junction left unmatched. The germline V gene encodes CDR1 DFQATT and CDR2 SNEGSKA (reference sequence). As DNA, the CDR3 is TGCAGTACCCCGGGGAGGGGAAACATTCAGTACTTC. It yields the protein CSTPGRGNIQYF.

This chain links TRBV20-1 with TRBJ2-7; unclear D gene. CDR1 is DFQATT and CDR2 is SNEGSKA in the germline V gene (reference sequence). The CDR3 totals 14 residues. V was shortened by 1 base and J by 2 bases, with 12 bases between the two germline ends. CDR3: CSARAPSSPYEQYF. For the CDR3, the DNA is TGCAGTGCTAGAGCTCCCTCTTCCCCCTACGAGCAGTACTTC.

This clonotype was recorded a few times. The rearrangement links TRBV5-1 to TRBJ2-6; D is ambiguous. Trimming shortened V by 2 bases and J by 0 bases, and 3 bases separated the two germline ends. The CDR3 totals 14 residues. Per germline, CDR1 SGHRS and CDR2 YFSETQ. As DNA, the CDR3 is TGCGCCAGCAGCTTTGACTCTGGGGCCAACGTCCTGACTTTC. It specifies CASSFDSGANVLTF. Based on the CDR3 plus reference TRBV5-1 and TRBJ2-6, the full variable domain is KAGVTQTPRYLIKTRGQQVTLSCSPISGHRSVSWYQQTPGQGLQFLFEYFSETQRNKGNFPGRFSGRQFSNSRSEMNVSTLELGDSALYLCASSFDSGANVLTFGAGSRLTVL.

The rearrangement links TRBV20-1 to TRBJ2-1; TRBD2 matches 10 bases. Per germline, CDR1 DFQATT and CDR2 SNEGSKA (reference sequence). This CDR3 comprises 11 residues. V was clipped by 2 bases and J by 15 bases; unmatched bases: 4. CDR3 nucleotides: TGCAGTGCTAGACCTAGCGGGAGTGGGTTCTTC. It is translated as CSARPSGSGFF.

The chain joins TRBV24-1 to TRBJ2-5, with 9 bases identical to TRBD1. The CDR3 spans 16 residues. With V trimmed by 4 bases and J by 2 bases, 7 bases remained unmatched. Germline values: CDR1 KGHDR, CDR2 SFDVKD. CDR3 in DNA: TGTGCCACCAGTGACCGTAAGGGACAGGGTCAAGAGACCCAGTACTTC. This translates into CATSDRKGQGQETQYF.

The CDR3 protein is CASSLLLNEQFF. The CDR3 nucleotides are TGTGCCAGCAGCCTCCTCCTCAATGAGCAGTTCTTC. This sequence joins TRBV7-9 and TRBJ2-1; no reliable D call. V gave up 5 bases and J gave up 6 bases, with 8 bases separating them. The germline V gene has CDR1 SEHNR and CDR2 FQNEAQ (reference sequence). The CDR3 is 12 residues long.

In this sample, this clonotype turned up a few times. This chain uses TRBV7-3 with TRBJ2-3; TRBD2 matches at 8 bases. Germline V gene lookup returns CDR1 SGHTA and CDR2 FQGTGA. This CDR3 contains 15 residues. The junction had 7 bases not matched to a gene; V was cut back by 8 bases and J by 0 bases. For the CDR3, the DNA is TGTGCCAGCGCAACTAGCGGACCCAGCACAGATACGCAGTATTTT. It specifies CASATSGPSTDTQYF.

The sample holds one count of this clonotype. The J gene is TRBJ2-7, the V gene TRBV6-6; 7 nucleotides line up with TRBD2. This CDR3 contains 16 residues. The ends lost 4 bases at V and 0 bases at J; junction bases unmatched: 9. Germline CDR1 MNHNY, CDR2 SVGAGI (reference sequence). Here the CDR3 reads CASSSTSRSLSYEQYF. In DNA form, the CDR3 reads TGTGCCAGCAGTTCGACTAGCAGGAGCCTCTCCTACGAGCAGTACTTC.

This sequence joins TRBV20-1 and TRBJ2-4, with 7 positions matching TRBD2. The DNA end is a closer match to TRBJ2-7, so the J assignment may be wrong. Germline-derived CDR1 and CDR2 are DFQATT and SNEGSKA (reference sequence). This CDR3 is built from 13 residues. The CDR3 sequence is CSASPSGTYEQYV. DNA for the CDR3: TGCAGTGCTAGCCCTAGCGGAACCTACGAGCAGTACGTC.

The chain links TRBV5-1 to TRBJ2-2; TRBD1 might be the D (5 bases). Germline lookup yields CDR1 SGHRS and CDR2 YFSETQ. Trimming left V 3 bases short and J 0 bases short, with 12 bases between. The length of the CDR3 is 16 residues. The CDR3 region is CASSWTDRANTGELFF. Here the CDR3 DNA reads TGCGCCAGCAGCTGGACCGACAGAGCGAACACCGGGGAGCTGTTTTTT.

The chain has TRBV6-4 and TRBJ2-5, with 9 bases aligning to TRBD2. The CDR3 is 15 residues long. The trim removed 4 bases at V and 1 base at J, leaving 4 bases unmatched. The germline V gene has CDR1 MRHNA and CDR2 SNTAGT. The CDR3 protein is CASSGTSGPQETQYF. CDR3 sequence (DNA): TGTGCCAGCAGTGGCACTAGCGGGCCCCAAGAGACCCAGTACTTC.

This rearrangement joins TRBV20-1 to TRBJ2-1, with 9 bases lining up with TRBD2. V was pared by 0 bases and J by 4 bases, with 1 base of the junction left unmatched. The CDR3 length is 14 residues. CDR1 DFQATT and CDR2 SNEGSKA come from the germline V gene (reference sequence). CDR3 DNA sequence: TGCAGTGCTAGAGAGGCGGGAGGGTACAATGAGCAGTTCTTC. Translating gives CSAREAGGYNEQFF.

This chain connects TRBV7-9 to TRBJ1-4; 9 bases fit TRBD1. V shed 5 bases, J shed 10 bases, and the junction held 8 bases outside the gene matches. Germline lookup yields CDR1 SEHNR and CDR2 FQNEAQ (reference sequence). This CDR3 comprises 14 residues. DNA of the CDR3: TGTGCCAGCAGCCCCGACGCGGACAGGGGAAAACTGTTTTTT. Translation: CASSPDADRGKLFF.

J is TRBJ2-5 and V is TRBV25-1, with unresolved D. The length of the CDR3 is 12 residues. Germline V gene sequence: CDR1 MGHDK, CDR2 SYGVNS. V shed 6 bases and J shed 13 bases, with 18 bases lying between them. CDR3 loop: CASSGPGQGPYF. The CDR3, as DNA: TGTGCCAGCAGCGGACCCGGCCAAGGCCCGTACTTC.

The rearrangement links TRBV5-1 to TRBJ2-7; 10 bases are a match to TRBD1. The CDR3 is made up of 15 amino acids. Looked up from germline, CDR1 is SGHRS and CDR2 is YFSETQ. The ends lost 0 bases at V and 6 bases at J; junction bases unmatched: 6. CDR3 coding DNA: TGCGCCAGCAGCTTGGCGGGGGACAGGGGAGGCGAGCAGTACTTC. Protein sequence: CASSLAGDRGGEQYF.

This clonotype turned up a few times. CDR3: CASSAGTGLISPLHF. The CDR3 DNA reads TGTGCCAGCAGTGCCGGGACAGGGTTGATATCACCCCTCCACTTT. J is TRBJ1-6 and V is TRBV12-3 or TRBV12-4; 9 bases align to TRBD1. The CDR3 is 15 amino acids. V shed 5 bases, J shed 10 bases, and the junction held 9 bases outside the gene matches.

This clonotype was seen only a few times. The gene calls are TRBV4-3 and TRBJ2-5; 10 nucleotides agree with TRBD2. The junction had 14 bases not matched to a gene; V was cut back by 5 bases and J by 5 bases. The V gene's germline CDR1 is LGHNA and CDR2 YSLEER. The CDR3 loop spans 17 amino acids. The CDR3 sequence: CASSNVSTSGFSETQYF. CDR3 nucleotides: TGCGCCAGCAGCAATGTTTCGACTAGCGGGTTTTCGGAGACCCAGTACTTC.

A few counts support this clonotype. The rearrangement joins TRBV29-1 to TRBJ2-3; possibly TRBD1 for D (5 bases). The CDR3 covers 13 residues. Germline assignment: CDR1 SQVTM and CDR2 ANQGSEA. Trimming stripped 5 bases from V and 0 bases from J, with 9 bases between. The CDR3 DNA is TGCAGCGTTCGACAGCTTAGCACAGATACGCAGTATTTT. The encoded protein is CSVRQLSTDTQYF.

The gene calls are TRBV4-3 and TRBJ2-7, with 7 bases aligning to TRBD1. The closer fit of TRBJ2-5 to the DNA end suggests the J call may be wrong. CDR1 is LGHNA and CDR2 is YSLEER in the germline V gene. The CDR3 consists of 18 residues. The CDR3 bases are TGCGCCAGCAGCCAAGATACATTTGGCACGGGACAGAAAGAGACCCAGTACTTC. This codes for CASSQDTFGTGQKETQYF.

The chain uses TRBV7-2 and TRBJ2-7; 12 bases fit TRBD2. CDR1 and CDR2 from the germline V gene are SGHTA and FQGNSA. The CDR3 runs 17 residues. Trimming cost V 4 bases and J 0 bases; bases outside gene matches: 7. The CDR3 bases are TGTGCCAGCAGCTCGGGACTAGCGGGCCCAAGCTCCTACGAGCAGTACTTC. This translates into CASSSGLAGPSSYEQYF.

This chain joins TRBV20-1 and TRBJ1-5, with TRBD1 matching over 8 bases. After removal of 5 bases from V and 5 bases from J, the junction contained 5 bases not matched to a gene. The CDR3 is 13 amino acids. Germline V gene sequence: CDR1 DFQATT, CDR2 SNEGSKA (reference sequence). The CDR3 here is CSARGQGDQPQHF. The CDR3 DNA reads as TGCAGTGCTCGAGGACAGGGTGATCAGCCCCAGCATTTT.

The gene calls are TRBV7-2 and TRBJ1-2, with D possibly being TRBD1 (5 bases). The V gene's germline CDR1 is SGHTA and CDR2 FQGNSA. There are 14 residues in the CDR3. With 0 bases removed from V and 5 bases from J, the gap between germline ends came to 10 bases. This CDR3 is CASSLAAGGYGYTF. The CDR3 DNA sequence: TGTGCCAGCAGCTTAGCGGCCGGGGGGTATGGCTACACCTTC.